These 28 T cell receptor beta chains were all obtained from the same sample, sequenced in a study of metastatic and nonmetastatic thyroid tumors. None of the patients had undergone any treatment ahead of thyroid surgery. Via MiXCR, TCRdb re-called the PCR reads. The sample consists of under 35,000 clones, approximately 19% of them appearing once. The source material was blood. The receptors shown here come from a female donor with papillary thyroid cancer or a benign thyroid nodule (not recorded which). Some clones in this sample may be carry-over from other donors' samples.

The V and J genes are TRBV13 and TRBJ2-2; no definite D call. Germline values: CDR1 PRHDT, CDR2 FYEKMQ (reference sequence). Trimming shortened V by 3 bases and J by 3 bases, and 8 bases separated the two germline ends. The CDR3 extends over 14 amino acids. The DNA for the CDR3 is TGTGCCAGCAGCTTTTCTAGATACACCGGGGAGCTGTTTTTT. It codes for CASSFSRYTGELFF.

In its sample, this clone was seen many times. This chain links TRBV7-2 with TRBJ2-5; 7 nucleotides match TRBD1. Germline V gene data show CDR1 as SGHTA and CDR2 as FQGNSA. The CDR3 runs to 14 residues. With V trimmed by 4 bases and J by 1 base, 3 bases remained unmatched. Written as DNA, the CDR3 is TGTGCCAGCAGCTCCGACAGGGTCCAAGAGACCCAGTACTTC. Translating it yields CASSSDRVQETQYF.

Only a few counts were recorded for this clone. The chain uses TRBV20-1 and TRBJ1-5, with no clear D. Germline values: CDR1 DFQATT, CDR2 SNEGSKA (reference sequence). Trimming removed 0 bases at V and 3 bases at J, with 9 bases between. The CDR3 length is 14 residues. The chain's CDR3 is CSAREATDNQPQHF. In DNA, the CDR3 is TGCAGTGCTAGAGAGGCAACAGACAATCAGCCCCAGCATTTT.

The chain is built from TRBV9 and TRBJ2-7, with D unclear. Germline lookup yields CDR1 SGDLS and CDR2 YYNGEE. The CDR3 covers 13 residues. V gave up 3 bases and J gave up 1 base, with 8 bases separating them. CDR3 nucleotide sequence: TGTGCCAGCAGCGCCTCCCTATCCTACGAGCAGTACTTC. It translates to CASSASLSYEQYF.

This clone came up a few times. The sample holds other DNA sequences that translate to the same CDR3. The chain combines TRBV19 with TRBJ1-3; the D gene is possibly TRBD1 (6 bases). CDR3 length: 13 residues. V dropped 6 bases and J dropped 1 base, with 7 bases sitting between them. Germline V gene lookup returns CDR1 LNHDA and CDR2 SQIVND (reference sequence). CDR3 sequence: CASSTGSGNTIYF. In DNA form, the CDR3 reads TGTGCCAGTAGCACAGGGTCTGGAAACACCATATATTTT.

This clone was seen many times. This chain joins TRBV19 and TRBJ2-3, with D possibly matching TRBD2 (5 bases). The germline V and J ends were trimmed by 9 bases and 0 bases, with 19 bases remaining between them. Germline lookup yields CDR1 LNHDA and CDR2 SQIVND (reference sequence). This CDR3 region has 16 residues. The CDR3 bases are TGTGCCAGCCCACCGAAGGGAGCGGCTAGCACAGATACGCAGTATTTT. Protein sequence: CASPPKGAASTDTQYF.

The rearrangement links TRBV11-2 to TRBJ1-2; D remains ambiguous. Germline V gene data show CDR1 as SGHAT and CDR2 as FQNNGV. The CDR3 has 15 residues. V lost 0 bases, J lost 3 bases, and 11 bases lay in between. The CDR3 here is CASSLEGSGYYGYTF. The DNA of the CDR3 is TGTGCCAGCAGCTTAGAGGGTTCCGGTTACTATGGCTACACCTTC.

This clone was seen repeatedly, ten times or more. The chain is built from TRBV20-1 and TRBJ1-4; D is possibly TRBD1 (6 bases). The CDR3 totals 16 residues. In germline, CDR1 is DFQATT, CDR2 SNEGSKA (reference sequence). V lost 0 bases, J lost 8 bases, and 19 bases lay in between. CDR3 sequence: CSARDLARGGQEKLFF. The CDR3 nucleotides read TGCAGTGCTAGAGATCTCGCCAGGGGTGGTCAGGAAAAACTGTTTTTT.

By share of the sample, this clone is medium-sized. The chain has TRBV6-2 or TRBV6-3 and TRBJ1-6; D is unclear. This CDR3 is 14 amino acids long. The V gene's germline CDR1 is MNHEY and CDR2 SVGEGT. The ends were cut back, 10 bases at V and 4 bases at J, with 14 bases in the middle. The CDR3 protein is CAISDGVYNSPLHF. Here the CDR3 DNA reads TGTGCCATCTCAGACGGGGTTTATAATTCACCCCTCCACTTT.

This clone was seen many times. Distinct nucleotide sequences in the sample also encode this CDR3. The chain recombines TRBV9 with TRBJ1-5; D unresolved. Trimming took 0 bases from V and 2 from J, leaving 9 bases between them. In germline, CDR1 is SGDLS, CDR2 YYNGEE. The CDR3 loop spans 15 amino acids. The CDR3 loop is CASSVGPSGNQPQHF. Here the CDR3 DNA reads TGTGCCAGCAGCGTAGGTCCTTCGGGCAATCAGCCCCAGCATTTT.

The chain links TRBV4-1 to TRBJ1-2; TRBD1 agrees at 7 bases. CDR3 length equals 16 residues. The V and J ends lost 0 bases and 10 bases, in that order; junction bases with no gene match: 14. Germline CDR1 reads MGHRA; CDR2 reads YSYEKL. The DNA of the CDR3 is TGCGCCAGCAGCCAAGATCCCGCAGGGGGGGTAAACTTCTACACCTTC. Residues: CASSQDPAGGVNFYTF.

This clone turned up a few times. The gene calls are TRBV12-3 or TRBV12-4 and TRBJ1-5, with D possibly TRBD1 on 6 matching bases. V dropped 0 bases and J dropped 6 bases, with 6 bases sitting between them. The CDR3 runs to 13 residues. Here the CDR3 reads CASSLAQGQPQHF. Here the CDR3 DNA reads TGTGCCAGCAGTTTAGCACAGGGTCAGCCCCAGCATTTT.

There are many counts of this clone. A much larger clone lies one base from this, so it may be a read error. The sample carries other DNA sequences with the same CDR3. The chain uses TRBV19 and TRBJ1-1, with D unresolved. The CDR3 has 11 amino acids. Germline-derived CDR1 and CDR2 are LNHDA and SQIVND (reference sequence). CDR3 sequence (DNA): TGCGCCAGTGAGGGCCGCACTGAAGCTTTCTTT. Translated: CASEGRTEAFF. Full variable domain (remainder filled in from reference TRBV19 and TRBJ1-1): DGGITQSPKYLFRKEGQNVTLSCEQNLNHDAMYWYRQDPGQGLRLIYYSQIVNDFQKGDIAEGYSVSREKKESFPLTVTSAQKNPTAFYLCASEGRTEAFFGQGTRLTVV.

This clone was seen a few times. V is TRBV28 and J is TRBJ2-3; 10 nucleotides line up with TRBD2. CDR1 is MDHEN and CDR2 is SYDVKM in the germline V gene. J was trimmed by 4 bases and V by 5 bases; bases with no gene match: 15. The CDR3 runs to 18 residues. CDR3 sequence reads: CASSRRLGTSENPDTQYF. The CDR3 coding sequence is TGTGCCAGCAGTCGACGCCTAGGGACTAGCGAGAACCCAGATACGCAGTATTTT.

This chain uses TRBV7-2 with TRBJ2-7; TRBD2 agrees at 7 bases. CDR3 size: 14 residues. Per the germline V gene, CDR1 is SGHTA and CDR2 is FQGNSA. With V trimmed by 4 bases and J by 6 bases, 9 bases remained unmatched. This CDR3 is CASSWSGRAPEQYF. The CDR3, as DNA: TGTGCCAGCAGCTGGTCTGGGAGGGCACCCGAGCAGTACTTC.

This clone was counted ten times or more. V is TRBV15 and J is TRBJ1-5, with D possibly matching TRBD1 (5 bases). CDR3 size: 15 residues. The V end lost 1 base, the J end lost 3 bases, and 10 bases lay between the germline ends. Germline loops: CDR1 LNHNV, CDR2 YYDKDF (reference sequence). This CDR3 is CATSRVWGVNQPQHF. In DNA, the CDR3 is TGTGCCACCAGCAGAGTTTGGGGGGTCAATCAGCCCCAGCATTTT.

This clone has only a few counts. The chain recombines TRBV28 with TRBJ2-7, with D perhaps matching TRBD1 (5 bases). V dropped 6 bases and J dropped 4 bases, with 25 bases sitting between them. The CDR3 totals 17 residues. The germline V gene encodes CDR1 MDHEN and CDR2 SYDVKM. The CDR3 DNA reads as TGTGCCAGCAGCTCGATTTCAGGGCTGCCCCTTCGGTACGAGCAGTACTTC. Translation: CASSSISGLPLRYEQYF. Variable domain in full (rest from reference TRBV28 and TRBJ2-7): DVKVTQSSRYLVKRTGEKVFLECVQDMDHENMFWYRQDPGLGLRLIYFSYDVKMKEKGDIPEGYSVSREKKERFSLILESASTNQTSMYLCASSSISGLPLRYEQYFGPGTRLTVT.

This clone has ten or more counts. The V gene is TRBV20-1, the J gene TRBJ1-5; 7 bases map to TRBD1. The trim removed 6 bases at V and 0 bases at J, leaving 14 bases unmatched. Germline loops: CDR1 DFQATT, CDR2 SNEGSKA (reference sequence). The CDR3 runs 17 residues. The CDR3 bases are TGCAGTGCCCAGAGGATCACAGGGGCGGATAGCAATCAGCCCCAGCATTTT. It codes for CSAQRITGADSNQPQHF.

This clone is judged medium-sized. The genes are TRBV10-3 and TRBJ2-2; 8 bases fit TRBD1. In germline, CDR1 is ENHRY, CDR2 SYGVKD. The CDR3 contains 17 residues. V was pared by 3 bases and J by 4 bases, with 10 bases of the junction left unmatched. The CDR3 sequence is CAISELTGVKGTGELFF. The CDR3 bases are TGTGCCATCAGTGAACTGACAGGGGTAAAGGGCACCGGGGAGCTGTTTTTT.

This clone was picked up a small number of times. This rearrangement joins TRBV6-1 to TRBJ2-1, with 7 bases aligning to TRBD2. J was trimmed by 5 bases and V by 6 bases; bases with no gene match: 7. Germline V gene data show CDR1 as MNHNS and CDR2 as SASEGT. The CDR3 sequence is 14 residues long. Here the CDR3 reads CASRGGGRNNEQFF. CDR3 sequence (DNA): TGTGCCAGCAGGGGGGGAGGGAGAAACAATGAGCAGTTCTTC.

The chain couples TRBV13 to TRBJ1-6, with D possibly TRBD1 on 5 matching bases. Trimming shortened V by 1 base and J by 7 bases, and 14 bases separated the two germline ends. Per germline, CDR1 PRHDT and CDR2 FYEKMQ (reference sequence). This CDR3 contains 16 residues. This chain's CDR3 is CASSLVSGERNSPLHF. The DNA of the CDR3 is TGTGCCAGCAGCTTAGTTTCGGGGGAAAGGAATTCACCCCTCCACTTT.

This clone is labeled medium-sized (0.01 to 0.1%). The V call is TRBV12-3 or TRBV12-4, the J call TRBJ2-3, with D unclear. V lost 6 bases, J lost 2 bases, and 9 bases lay in between. There are 13 residues in the CDR3. The CDR3, as DNA: TGTGCCAGCAGCTCTAGTATCACAGATACGCAGTATTTT. It specifies CASSSSITDTQYF.

This clone was observed many times. The genes are TRBV18 and TRBJ2-3; possible D gene TRBD2, 5 bases. V was clipped by 2 bases and J by 6 bases, with 9 bases between them. The CDR3 is made up of 13 amino acids. Germline-derived CDR1 and CDR2 are KGHSH and LQKENI. CDR3 sequence (DNA): TGTGCCAGCTCACCAAGGTCGGGGGATACGCAGTATTTT. Translating it yields CASSPRSGDTQYF. The whole variable domain, filled in from reference TRBV18 and TRBJ2-3, reads NAGVMQNPRHLVRRRGQEARLRCSPMKGHSHVYWYRQLPEEGLKFMVYLQKENIIDESGMPKERFSAEFPKEGPSILRIQQVVRGDSAAYFCASSPRSGDTQYFGPGTRLTVL.

J is TRBJ1-5 and V is TRBV30, with D possibly matching TRBD1 (5 bases). Trimming removed 0 bases at V and 0 bases at J, with 9 bases between. This CDR3 has 15 amino acids. Germline V gene lookup returns CDR1 GTSNPN and CDR2 SVGIG (reference sequence). CDR3 in amino acids: CAWSVADSSNQPQHF. The DNA of the CDR3 is TGTGCCTGGAGTGTTGCCGACAGTAGCAATCAGCCCCAGCATTTT.

This clone came up many times. V usage is TRBV5-6 and J usage is TRBJ1-1; 7 positions agree with TRBD1. The trim removed 5 bases at V and 7 bases at J, leaving 5 bases unmatched. The length of the CDR3 is 12 residues. In germline, CDR1 is SGHDT, CDR2 YYEEEE. CDR3 protein: CASSWTGGEAFF. In nucleotides, the CDR3 is TGTGCCAGCAGTTGGACAGGCGGTGAAGCTTTCTTT.

This clone was detected ten times or more. A read error is possible here, since a much larger clone lies one base away. V usage is TRBV20-1 and J usage is TRBJ2-1, with 7 bases that match TRBD2. This CDR3 has 14 amino acids. Germline V gene data show CDR1 as DFQATT and CDR2 as SNEGSKA (reference sequence). The CDR3 region is CSAPSGVSYNGQFF. CDR3 DNA: TGCAGTGCCCCCAGCGGGGTATCCTACAATGGGCAGTTCTTC.

This clone was recorded many times. Written as DNA, the CDR3 is TGTGCCAGCAGCTTACTGGCACAGGGGGGGCCTGAAGCTTTCTTT. The encoded protein is CASSLLAQGGPEAFF. V usage is TRBV7-2 and J usage is TRBJ1-1; 8 bases match TRBD1. This CDR3 comprises 15 residues. In germline, CDR1 is SGHTA, CDR2 FQGNSA. V lost 2 bases, J lost 6 bases, and 8 bases stayed unmatched.

This clone was counted only a few times. V and J are TRBV6-1 and TRBJ2-7; 7 bases line up with TRBD2. V gave up 1 base and J gave up 7 bases; unmatched junction bases: 7. This CDR3 region has 14 residues. Per the germline V gene, CDR1 is MNHNS and CDR2 is SASEGT. Here the CDR3 reads CASSEEAGPSEQYF. CDR3 nucleotide sequence: TGTGCCAGCAGTGAAGAAGCGGGGCCTTCTGAGCAGTACTTC.